The entry that follows covers one TCR beta chain sequence. This could be a read error, since a much larger clone is one nucleotide away. Each CDR3 protein gets one entry after TCRdb re-called the PCR reads with MiXCR. The repertoire holds approximately 320,000 distinct CDR3 sequences, with roughly a quarter as singletons. These data come from a study of molecular identifiers for immune sequencing clone quantification. This CDR3 has 13 residues. CDR1 and CDR2 from the germline V gene are MDHEN and SYDVKM. As CD8+CD4-CCR7+CD45RA+ cells, naive CD8 T cells were sorted. The origin of this receptor is a human donor in good health. Some libraries in this study had Jurkat cell RNA spiked in. J is TRBJ1-2 and V is TRBV28; unclear D gene. The sequenced material came from naive CD8+ T cells from blood, with Jurkat cell RNA spiked in. Subset reported: FACS-sorted CD8+CD4-CCR7+CD45RA+ naive T cells. CDR3 DNA: TGTGCCAGCAGTTTTACACCGAACTATGGCTGCACCTTC. This translates into CASSFTPNYGCTF.